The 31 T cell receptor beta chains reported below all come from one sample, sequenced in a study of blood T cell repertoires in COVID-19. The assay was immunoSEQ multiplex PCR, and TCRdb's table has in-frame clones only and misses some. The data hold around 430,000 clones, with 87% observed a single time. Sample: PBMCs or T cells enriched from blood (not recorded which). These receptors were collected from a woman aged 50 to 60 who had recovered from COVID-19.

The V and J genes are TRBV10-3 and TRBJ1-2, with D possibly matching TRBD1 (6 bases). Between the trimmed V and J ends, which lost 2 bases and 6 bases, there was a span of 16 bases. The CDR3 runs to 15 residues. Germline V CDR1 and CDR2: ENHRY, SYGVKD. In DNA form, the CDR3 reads TGTGCCATCAGTGAGGCCTCGGGACAAGTACATGGCTACACCTTC. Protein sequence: CAISEASGQVHGYTF.

The CDR3 nucleotides are TGTGCCAGCAGCGTAGGGACAGGGGAGGACTATGGCTACACCTTC. Protein sequence: CASSVGTGEDYGYTF. The V and J genes are TRBV9 and TRBJ1-2, with 9 bases matching TRBD1. After removal of 0 bases from V and 3 bases from J, the junction contained 3 bases not matched to a gene. The CDR3 runs to 15 residues. The germline V gene encodes CDR1 SGDLS and CDR2 YYNGEE.

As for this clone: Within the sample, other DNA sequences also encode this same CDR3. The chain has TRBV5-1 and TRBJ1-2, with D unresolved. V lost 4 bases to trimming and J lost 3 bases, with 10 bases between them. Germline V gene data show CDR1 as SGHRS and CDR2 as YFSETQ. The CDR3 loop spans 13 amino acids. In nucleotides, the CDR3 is TGCGCCAGCAGCCCGAGCGGGGACTATGGCTACACCTTC. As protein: CASSPSGDYGYTF.

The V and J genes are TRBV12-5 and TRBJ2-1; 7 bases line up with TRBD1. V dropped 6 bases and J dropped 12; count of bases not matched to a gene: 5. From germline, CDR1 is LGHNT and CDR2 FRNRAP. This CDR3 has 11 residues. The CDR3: CASGQRQGQFF. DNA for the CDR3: TGTGCTAGTGGCCAAAGACAGGGGCAGTTCTTC.

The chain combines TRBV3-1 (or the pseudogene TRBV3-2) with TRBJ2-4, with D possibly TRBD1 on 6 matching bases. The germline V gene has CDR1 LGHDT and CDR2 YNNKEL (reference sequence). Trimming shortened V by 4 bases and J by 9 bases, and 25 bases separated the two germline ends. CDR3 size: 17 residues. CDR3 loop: CASSPTATSGSRGIQYF. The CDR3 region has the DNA TGTGCCAGCAGCCCCACCGCGACTTCAGGATCCAGGGGCATTCAGTACTTC.

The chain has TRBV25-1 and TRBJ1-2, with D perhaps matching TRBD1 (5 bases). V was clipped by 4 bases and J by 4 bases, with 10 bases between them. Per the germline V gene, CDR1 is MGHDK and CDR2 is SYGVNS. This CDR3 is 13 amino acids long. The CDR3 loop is CASSGTPFYGYTF. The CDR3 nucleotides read TGTGCCAGCAGTGGGACACCCTTCTATGGCTACACCTTC.

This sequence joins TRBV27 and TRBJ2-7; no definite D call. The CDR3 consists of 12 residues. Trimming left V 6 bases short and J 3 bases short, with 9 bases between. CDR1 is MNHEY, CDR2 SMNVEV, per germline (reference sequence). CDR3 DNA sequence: TGTGCCAGCAGCGAATCAGGCTACGAGCAGTACTTC. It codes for CASSESGYEQYF.

The CDR3 DNA is TGTGCCAGCAGCTTGGTTGTTGGGGGCGAAGAGACCCAGTACTTC. This encodes CASSLVVGGEETQYF. The chain employs TRBV5-6 and TRBJ2-5, with D perhaps TRBD1 (6 bases). Germline V lookup: CDR1 SGHDT, CDR2 YYEEEE. This CDR3 region has 15 residues. Trimming shortened V by 0 bases and J by 3 bases, and 12 bases separated the two germline ends. The full variable domain, rest sourced from reference TRBV5-6 and TRBJ2-5, is DAGVTQSPTHLIKTRGQQVTLRCSPKSGHDTVSWYQQALGQGPQFIFQYYEEEERQRGNFPDRFSGHQFPNYSSELNVNALLLGDSALYLCASSLVVGGEETQYFGPGTRLLVL.

CDR3: CASSRTREGYEQFF. The CDR3, as DNA: TGCGCCAGCAGCCGGACCAGGGAGGGTTATGAGCAGTTCTTC. The chain employs TRBV4-3 and TRBJ2-1; 7 nucleotides align to TRBD2. The CDR3 length is 14 residues. V lost 4 bases to trimming and J lost 8 bases; unmatched junction nucleotides: 8. Germline-derived CDR1 and CDR2 are LGHNA and YSLEER.

The CDR3 protein is CASSEAGPRPYF. DNA for the CDR3: TGTGCCAGCAGTGAAGCGGGGCCCCGGCCGTACTTC. The chain is built from TRBV6-1 and TRBJ2-7; possible D gene TRBD1, 5 bases. The germline gives CDR1 MNHNS, CDR2 SASEGT. The CDR3 runs 12 residues. The V and J ends lost 0 bases and 12 bases respectively, with 12 bases between them.

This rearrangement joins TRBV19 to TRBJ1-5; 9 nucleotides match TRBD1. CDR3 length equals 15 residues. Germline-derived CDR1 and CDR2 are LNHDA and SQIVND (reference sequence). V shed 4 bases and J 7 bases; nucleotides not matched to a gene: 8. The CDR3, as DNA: TGTGCCAGTAGTAGGGGACAGGGTTTGGGGCAGCCCCAGCATTTT. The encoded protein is CASSRGQGLGQPQHF.

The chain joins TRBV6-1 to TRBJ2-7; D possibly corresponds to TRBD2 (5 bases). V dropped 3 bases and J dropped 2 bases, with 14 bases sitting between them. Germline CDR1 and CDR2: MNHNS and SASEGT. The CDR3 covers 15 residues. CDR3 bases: TGTGCCAGCAGTGACCCGGGGTATAGGACCTACGAGCAGTACTTC. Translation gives CASSDPGYRTYEQYF.

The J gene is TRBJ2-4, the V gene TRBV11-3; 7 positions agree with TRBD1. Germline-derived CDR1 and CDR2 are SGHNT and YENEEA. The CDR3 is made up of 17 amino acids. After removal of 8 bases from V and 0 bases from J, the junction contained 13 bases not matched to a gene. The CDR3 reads CASRWDRREIAKNIQYF. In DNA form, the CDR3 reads TGTGCCAGCCGCTGGGACAGAAGGGAAATAGCCAAAAACATTCAGTACTTC.

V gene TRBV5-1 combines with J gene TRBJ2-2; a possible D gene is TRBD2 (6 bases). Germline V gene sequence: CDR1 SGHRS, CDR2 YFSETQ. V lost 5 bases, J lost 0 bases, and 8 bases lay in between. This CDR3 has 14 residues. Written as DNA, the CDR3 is TGCGCCAGCAGACGGGGGTCGAACACCGGGGAGCTGTTTTTT. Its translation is CASRRGSNTGELFF.

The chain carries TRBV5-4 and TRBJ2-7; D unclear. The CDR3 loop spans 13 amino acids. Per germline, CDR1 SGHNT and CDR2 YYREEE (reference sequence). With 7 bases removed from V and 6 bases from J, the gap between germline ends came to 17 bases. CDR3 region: CASGPSEEFEQYF. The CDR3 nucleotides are TGTGCCAGCGGTCCGTCTGAGGAGTTCGAGCAGTACTTC.

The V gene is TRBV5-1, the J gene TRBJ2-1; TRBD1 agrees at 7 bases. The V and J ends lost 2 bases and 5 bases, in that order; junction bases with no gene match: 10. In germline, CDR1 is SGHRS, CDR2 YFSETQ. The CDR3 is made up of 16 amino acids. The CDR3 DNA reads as TGCGCCAGCAGCTTTGCAGGGGGTAAGGGGGACAATGAGCAGTTCTTC. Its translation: CASSFAGGKGDNEQFF.

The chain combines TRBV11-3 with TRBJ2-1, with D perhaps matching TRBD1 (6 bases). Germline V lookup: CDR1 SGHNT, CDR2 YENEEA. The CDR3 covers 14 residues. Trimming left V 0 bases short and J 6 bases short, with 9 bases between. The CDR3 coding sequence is TGTGCCAGCAGCTTAGATGTGGGGGCCAATGAGCAGTTCTTC. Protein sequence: CASSLDVGANEQFF.

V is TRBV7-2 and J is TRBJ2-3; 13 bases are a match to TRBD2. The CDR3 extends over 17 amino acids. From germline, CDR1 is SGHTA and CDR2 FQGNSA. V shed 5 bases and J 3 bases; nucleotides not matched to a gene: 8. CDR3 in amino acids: CASSPHQLAGGTDTQYF. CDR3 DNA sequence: TGTGCCAGCAGCCCCCACCAACTAGCGGGGGGGACAGATACGCAGTATTTT.

This chain's CDR3 is CASSKGQGGPDTEAFF. CDR3 nucleotide sequence: TGTGCCAGCAGCAAAGGACAGGGGGGTCCCGACACTGAAGCTTTCTTT. The chain carries TRBV11-2 and TRBJ1-1; TRBD1 aligns across 10 bases. The germline CDR1 and CDR2 sequences are SGHAT and FQNNGV. The CDR3 loop spans 16 amino acids. The ends lost 5 bases at V and 3 bases at J; junction bases unmatched: 9.

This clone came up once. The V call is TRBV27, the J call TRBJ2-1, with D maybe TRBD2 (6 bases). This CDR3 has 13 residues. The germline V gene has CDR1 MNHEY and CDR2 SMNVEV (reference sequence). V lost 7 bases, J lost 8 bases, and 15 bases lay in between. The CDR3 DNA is TGTGCCAGCACTTACCGGGGGATGCATGAGCAGTTCTTC. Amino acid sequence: CASTYRGMHEQFF.

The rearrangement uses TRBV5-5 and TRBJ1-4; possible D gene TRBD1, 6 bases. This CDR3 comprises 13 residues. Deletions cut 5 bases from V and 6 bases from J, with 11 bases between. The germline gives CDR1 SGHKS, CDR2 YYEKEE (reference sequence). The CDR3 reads CASRDSEYEKLFF. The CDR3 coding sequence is TGTGCCAGCAGGGACAGTGAATATGAAAAACTGTTTTTT.

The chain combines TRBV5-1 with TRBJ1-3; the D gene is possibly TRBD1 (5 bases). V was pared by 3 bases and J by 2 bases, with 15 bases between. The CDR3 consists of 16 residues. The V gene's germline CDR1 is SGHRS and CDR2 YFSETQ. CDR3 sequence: CASSSWGREAGNTIYF. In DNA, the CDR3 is TGCGCCAGCAGCTCCTGGGGCAGGGAAGCTGGAAACACCATATATTTT.

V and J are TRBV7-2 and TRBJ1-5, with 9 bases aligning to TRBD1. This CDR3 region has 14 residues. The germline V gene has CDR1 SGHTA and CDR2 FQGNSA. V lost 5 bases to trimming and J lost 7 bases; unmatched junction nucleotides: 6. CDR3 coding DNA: TGTGCCAGCAGCCCCTGGACAGGGGAGCAGCCCCAGCATTTT. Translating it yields CASSPWTGEQPQHF.

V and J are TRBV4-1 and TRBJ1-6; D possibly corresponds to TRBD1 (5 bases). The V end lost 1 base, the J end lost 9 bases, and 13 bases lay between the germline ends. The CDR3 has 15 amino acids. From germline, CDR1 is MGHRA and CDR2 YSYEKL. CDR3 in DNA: TGCGCCAGCAGCCAAGGCGACAGATTTGGTTCACCCCTCCACTTT. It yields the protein CASSQGDRFGSPLHF.

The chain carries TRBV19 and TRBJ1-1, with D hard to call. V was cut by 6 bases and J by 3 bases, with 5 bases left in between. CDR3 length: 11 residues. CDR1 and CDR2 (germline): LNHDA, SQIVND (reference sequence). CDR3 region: CASSLYTEAFF. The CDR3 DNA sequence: TGTGCCAGTAGCCTCTACACTGAAGCTTTCTTT.

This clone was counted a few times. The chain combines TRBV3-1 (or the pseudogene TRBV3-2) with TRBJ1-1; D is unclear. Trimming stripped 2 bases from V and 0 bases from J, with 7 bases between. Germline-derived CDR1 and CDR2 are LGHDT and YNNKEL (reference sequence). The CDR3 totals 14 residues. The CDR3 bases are TGTGCCAGCAGCCAACGCGAAATGAACACTGAAGCTTTCTTT. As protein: CASSQREMNTEAFF.

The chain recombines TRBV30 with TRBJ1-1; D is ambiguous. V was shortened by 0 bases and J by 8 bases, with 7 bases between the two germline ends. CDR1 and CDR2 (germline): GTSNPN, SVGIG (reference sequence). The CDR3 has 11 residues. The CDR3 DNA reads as TGTGCCTGGAGTGTACTCGGGGAAGCTTTCTTT. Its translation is CAWSVLGEAFF.

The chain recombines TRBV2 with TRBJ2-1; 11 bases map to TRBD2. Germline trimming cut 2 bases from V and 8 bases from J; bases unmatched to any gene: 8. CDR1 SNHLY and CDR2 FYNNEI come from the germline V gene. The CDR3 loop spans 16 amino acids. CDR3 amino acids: CASSEMTSGEYDEQFF. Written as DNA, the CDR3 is TGTGCCAGCAGTGAAATGACTAGCGGGGAATACGATGAGCAGTTCTTC. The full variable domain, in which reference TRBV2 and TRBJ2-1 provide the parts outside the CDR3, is EPEVTQTPSHQVTQMGQEVILRCVPISNHLYFYWYRQILGQKVEFLVSFYNNEISEKSEIFDDQFSVERPDGSNFTLKIRSTKLEDSAMYFCASSEMTSGEYDEQFFGPGTRLTVL.

The CDR3 sequence: CASSLKVRRVDTQYF. CDR3 bases: TGTGCCAGCAGTTTAAAGGTCCGCAGGGTAGATACGCAGTATTTT. The chain couples TRBV28 to TRBJ2-3; tentatively, D is TRBD1 (5 bases). V dropped 2 bases and J dropped 5 bases, with 14 bases sitting between them. The CDR3 consists of 15 residues. Germline-derived CDR1 and CDR2 are MDHEN and SYDVKM.

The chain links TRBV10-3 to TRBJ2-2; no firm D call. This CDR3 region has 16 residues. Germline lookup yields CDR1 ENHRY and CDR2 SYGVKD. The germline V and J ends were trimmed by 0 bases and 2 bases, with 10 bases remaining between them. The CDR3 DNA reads TGTGCCATCAGTGAGTCGGCGGCGGATAACACCGGGGAGCTGTTTTTT. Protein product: CAISESAADNTGELFF.

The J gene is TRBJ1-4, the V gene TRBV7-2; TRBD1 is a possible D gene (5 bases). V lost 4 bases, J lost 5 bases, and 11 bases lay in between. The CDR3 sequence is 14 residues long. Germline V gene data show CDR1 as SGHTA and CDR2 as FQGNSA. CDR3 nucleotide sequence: TGTGCCAGCAGCTCCCAGCGGGGGAATGAAAAACTGTTTTTT. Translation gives CASSSQRGNEKLFF.